The 10 T cell receptor beta chains reported below all come from one sample, sequenced in a study of T cell repertoires in cytomegalovirus infection (dated by TCRdb to 2018 to 2020). Reads for this sample came from an Illumina HiSeq 1500. TCRdb trimmed public reads at Q25 via fastp, called clones via MiXCR and kept in-frame beta chains. Every CDR3 protein is listed once, alongside the most common genes and DNA of its rows. The sample profile shows hundreds of thousands of distinct CDR3 sequences; under 45% of them were found once. The top ten clonotypes cover around 44% of the sample. The treatment or condition label of this sample denotes: in vitro stimulation with specific CMV peptide epitopes to enrich CMV-specific T cells. These receptors have no identified antigens. Source: cultured PBMCs, taken from culture after CMV antigen stimulation. The origin of the receptors is a human donor in good health (CMV status not recorded). Some clones in this sample may be carry-over from other donors' samples.

This clonotype was picked up a small number of times. This chain uses TRBV7-2 with TRBJ2-1; perhaps TRBD1 as D (6 bases). The V end lost 2 bases, the J end lost 8 bases, and 13 bases lay between the germline ends. This CDR3 spans 14 amino acids. Germline CDR1 is SGHTA and CDR2 is FQGNSA. CDR3 sequence reads: CASSLFQGIDEQFF. The CDR3 region has the DNA TGTGCCAGCAGCTTATTTCAGGGGATCGATGAGCAGTTCTTC.

The V and J genes are TRBV7-2 and TRBJ1-3; possibly TRBD1 for D (5 bases). The CDR3 runs 16 residues. Germline-derived CDR1 and CDR2 are SGHTA and FQGNSA. Trimming removed 0 bases at V and 1 base at J, with 10 bases between. CDR3 sequence reads: CASSLAGGVSGNTIYF. Written as DNA, the CDR3 is TGTGCCAGCAGCTTAGCGGGGGGGGTGTCTGGAAACACCATATATTTT.

The V and J genes are TRBV25-1 and TRBJ2-1; 11 positions agree with TRBD2. The CDR3 runs 15 residues. Trimming at V came to 10 bases and at J to 5 bases, leaving 10 bases not matched to a gene. The germline V gene encodes CDR1 MGHDK and CDR2 SYGVNS. DNA for the CDR3: TGTGCCATCGAGGAGAGACTAGCGGGAAACAATGAGCAGTTCTTC. Its protein is CAIEERLAGNNEQFF. Combining the CDR3 with reference TRBV25-1 and TRBJ2-1 gives the whole variable domain EADIYQTPRYLVIGTGKKITLECSQTMGHDKMYWYQQDPGMELHLIHYSYGVNSTEKGDLSSESTVSRIRTEHFPLTLESARPSHTSQYLCAIEERLAGNNEQFFGPGTRLTVL.

This clonotype was observed a few times. The genes are TRBV7-9 and TRBJ2-5; D possibly matches TRBD1 or TRBD2 (5 bases each). The ends were cut back, 6 bases at V and 7 bases at J, with 15 bases in the middle. CDR1 and CDR2 (germline): SEHNR, FQNEAQ (reference sequence). The CDR3 consists of 13 residues. The CDR3 spells CASSSEGTGTQYF. CDR3 DNA sequence: TGTGCCAGCAGTTCAGAGGGGACCGGGACCCAGTACTTC. Full variable domain (missing parts from reference TRBV7-9 and TRBJ2-5): DTGVSQNPRHKITKRGQNVTFRCDPISEHNRLYWYRQTLGQGPEFLTYFQNEAQLEKSRLLSDRFSAERPKGSFSTLEIQRTEQGDSAMYLCASSSEGTGTQYFGPGTRLLVL.

The rearrangement joins TRBV6-1 to TRBJ2-3; D could derive from TRBD1 or TRBD2 (5 bases each). Trimming removed 7 bases from V and 6 bases from J, with 20 bases in between. In germline, CDR1 is MNHNS, CDR2 SASEGT. The length of the CDR3 is 15 residues. The CDR3 coding sequence is TGTGCCAGCACCCTTGCAGGGCCGCGAGGGGATACGCAGTATTTT. Translation gives CASTLAGPRGDTQYF.

The rearrangement joins TRBV29-1 to TRBJ2-1, with a tentative D call TRBD2 (5 bases). Germline-derived CDR1 and CDR2 are SQVTM and ANQGSEA. V was trimmed by 4 bases and J by 4 bases, leaving 17 bases between them. CDR3 length: 15 amino acids. CDR3 protein: CSVGGSGPVYNEQFF. The CDR3 coding sequence is TGCAGCGTTGGAGGGAGTGGCCCGGTGTACAATGAGCAGTTCTTC.

The chain has TRBV30 and TRBJ1-4, with D uncertain. Germline CDR1 GTSNPN, CDR2 SVGIG (reference sequence). The CDR3 contains 15 residues. V gave up 7 bases and J gave up 2 bases, with 17 bases separating them. CDR3 in DNA: TGTGCCTATGCGCTGACTCGGACCACTAATGAAAAACTGTTTTTT. It encodes CAYALTRTTNEKLFF.

The chain carries TRBV6-2 or TRBV6-3 and TRBJ1-5; the match to TRBD1 covers 9 bases. Germline CDR1 and CDR2: MNHEY and SVGEGT. CDR3 length: 19 residues. The trim removed 6 bases at V and 2 bases at J, leaving 17 bases unmatched. CDR3 DNA: TGTGCCAGCAGAAAACTCCGAGGACAGGGGTTTAGCGGCAATCAGCCCCAGCATTTT. Translating gives CASRKLRGQGFSGNQPQHF.

CDR3 protein: CASIPLTGPKLNTQYF. CDR3 bases: TGTGCCAGCATCCCCTTGACAGGGCCGAAGCTGAATACGCAGTATTTT. The V call is TRBV11-2, the J call TRBJ2-3; 7 bases agree with TRBD1. The trim removed 7 bases at V and 7 bases at J, leaving 17 bases unmatched. This CDR3 contains 16 residues. Germline CDR1 reads SGHAT; CDR2 reads FQNNGV.

The CDR3 DNA reads as TGTGCCAGCGGGACTAGGACCTACAATGAGCAGTTCTTC. Protein sequence: CASGTRTYNEQFF. The gene calls are TRBV19 and TRBJ2-1; 8 bases map to TRBD2. Losses at the gene ends were 9 bases for V and 2 bases for J; bases not matched to a gene: 3. The CDR3 covers 13 residues. Germline V gene sequence: CDR1 LNHDA, CDR2 SQIVND (reference sequence).